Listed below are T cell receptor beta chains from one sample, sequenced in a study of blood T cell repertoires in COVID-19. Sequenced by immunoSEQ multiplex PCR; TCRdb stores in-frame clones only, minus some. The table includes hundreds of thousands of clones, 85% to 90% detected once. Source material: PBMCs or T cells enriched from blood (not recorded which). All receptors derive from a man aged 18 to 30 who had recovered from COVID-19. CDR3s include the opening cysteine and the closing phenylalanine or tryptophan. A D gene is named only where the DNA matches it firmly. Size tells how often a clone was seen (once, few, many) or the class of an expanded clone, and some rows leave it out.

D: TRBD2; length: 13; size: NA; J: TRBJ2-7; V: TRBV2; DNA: TGTGCCAGCAATCTAGCGGGAAGCTACGAGCAGTACTTC; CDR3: CASNLAGSYEQYF
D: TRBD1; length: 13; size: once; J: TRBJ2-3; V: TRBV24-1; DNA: TGTGCCACGGGCCAGGGGGCTGGAGATACGCAGTATTTT; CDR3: CATGQGAGDTQYF
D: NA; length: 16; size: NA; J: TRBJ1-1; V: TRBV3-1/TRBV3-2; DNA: TGTGCCAGCAGCCAAGTTGAGTCCGGGGTAATTACTGAAGCTTTCTTT; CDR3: CASSQVESGVITEAFF
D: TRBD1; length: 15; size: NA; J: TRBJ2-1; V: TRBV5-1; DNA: TGCGCCAGCGCTTCCGGGACAGGTACTGTCAATGAGCAGTTCTTC; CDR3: CASASGTGTVNEQFF
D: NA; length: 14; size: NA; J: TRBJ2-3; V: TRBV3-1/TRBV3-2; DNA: TGTGCCAGCAGCCGACCGGGTGGCACAGATACGCAGTATTTT; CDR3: CASSRPGGTDTQYF
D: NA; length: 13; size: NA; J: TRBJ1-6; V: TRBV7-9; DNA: TGTGCCAGCAGCGGGGCAGGGAATTCACCCCTCCACTTT; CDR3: CASSGAGNSPLHF
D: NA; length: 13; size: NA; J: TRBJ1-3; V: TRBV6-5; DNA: TGTGCCAGCAGGGACATGTCGGGAAACACCATATATTTT; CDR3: CASRDMSGNTIYF
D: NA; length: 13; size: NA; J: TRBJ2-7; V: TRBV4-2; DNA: TGTGCCAGCAGCCAAACAGGGTCCTACGAGCAGTACTTC; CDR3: CASSQTGSYEQYF
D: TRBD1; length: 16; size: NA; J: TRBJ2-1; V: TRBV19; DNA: TGTGCCAGTAGTAAACAGGGGGCCTATCCCTACAATGAGCAGTTCTTC; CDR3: CASSKQGAYPYNEQFF
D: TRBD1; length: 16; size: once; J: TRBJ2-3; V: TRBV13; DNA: TGTGCCAGCAGCTCCCGGGACAGGGATGACACAGATACGCAGTATTTT; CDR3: CASSSRDRDDTDTQYF
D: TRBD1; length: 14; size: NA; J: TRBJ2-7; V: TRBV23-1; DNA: TGCGCCAGCAGTCATGGACAGGGCTCCTACGAGCAGTACTTC; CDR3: CASSHGQGSYEQYF
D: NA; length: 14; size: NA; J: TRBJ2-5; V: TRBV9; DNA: TGTGCCAGCAGCGTAGGCGGGGTTGGAGAGACCCAGTACTTC; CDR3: CASSVGGVGETQYF
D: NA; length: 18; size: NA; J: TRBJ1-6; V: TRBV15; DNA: TGTGCCACCAGCAGAGATCGAGTGGGAGCTCCGTGGAATTCACCCCTCCACTTT; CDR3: CATSRDRVGAPWNSPLHF
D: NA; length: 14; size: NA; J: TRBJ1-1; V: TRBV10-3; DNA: TGTGCCATCAGTGAGACTTCCGGGAACACTGAAGCTTTCTTT; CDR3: CAISETSGNTEAFF
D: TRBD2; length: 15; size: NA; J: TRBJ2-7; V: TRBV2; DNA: TGTGCCAGCAGGAGGAGACTAGCGGGGGGCTACGAGCAGTACTTC; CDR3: CASRRRLAGGYEQYF
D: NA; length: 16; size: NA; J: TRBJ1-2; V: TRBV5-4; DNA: TGTGCCAGCAGCGCTCCCGGTTCCCTTTCTAACTATGGCTACACCTTC; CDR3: CASSAPGSLSNYGYTF
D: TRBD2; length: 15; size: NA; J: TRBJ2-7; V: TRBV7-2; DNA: TGTGCCAGCAGCCAGACTAGCGGGAGTGGCTACGAGCAGTACTTC; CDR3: CASSQTSGSGYEQYF